The entry below gives a single TCR beta chain sequence along with its context. Germline-derived CDR1 and CDR2 are MDHEN and SYDVKM. The CDR3 runs to 13 residues. V shed 8 bases, J shed 5 bases, and the junction held 8 bases outside the gene matches. This entry is derived from a study of CD8 T cells in Susac syndrome. An input of about 0.5 to 1 ug of RNA was subjected to reverse transcription using random hexamers. The immunoSEQ assay covered 54 Vbeta and 13 Jbeta segments for CDR3. TCRdb independently ran MiXCR on the immunoSEQ multiplex PCR reads; one entry per CDR3 protein. This sample carries about 140,000 distinct CDR3 sequences, 85% to 95% of them seen once, and the ten largest clones take approximately 0.11%.

Sequenced: CD4+ T cells from PBMCs. The source is a human donor with multiple sclerosis. The rearrangement uses TRBV28 and TRBJ2-7; 8 nucleotides agree with TRBD2. For the CDR3, the DNA is TGTGCCAGCCGGGCGGGAGGTCCCCACGAGCAGTACTTC. It translates to CASRAGGPHEQYF.